Sequencing of this T cell receptor (beta chain) was carried out in a study of tumor-infiltrating lymphocytes in primary liver carcinoma. In the study overall: Tumor staging was T1-T3 N0M0; sizes spanned roughly 4.2 to 10 cm across.

TCR beta cDNA came from about 500 ng total RNA, primed with a constant-region primer. For TCR beta, libraries were produced by three nested multiplex PCR rounds using slightly modified ARM-PCR. Primers for the first two PCR rounds were TRBV1-TRBV30 forward primers and a C-beta reverse primer (about 9 cycles per round). Using its own MiXCR run on the multiplex PCR reads, TCRdb lists one record per CDR3 protein. The profile shows some 200,000 distinct CDR3 sequences, roughly 61% of them singletons. For this clonotype: Being one base from a much bigger clone, this may be a read error.

Unsorted whole blood yielded the blood RNA, and germline DNA was also extracted. CDR3 size: 13 residues. In germline, CDR1 is MNHEY, CDR2 SVGEGT. Deletions cut 4 bases from V and 4 bases from J, with 10 bases between. The rearrangement uses TRBV6-2 or TRBV6-3 and TRBJ1-2; TRBD1 might be the D (5 bases). The clonotype was recovered from a woman aged 60 to 75 with primary liver carcinoma and hepatitis B virus infection. The material sequenced was peripheral blood. CDR3 coding DNA: TGTGCCAGCAGTTGCATGACAGTCTATGGCTACACCTTC. Protein product: CASSCMTVYGYTF.